A single sample gave rise to the 3 T cell receptor beta chains below, sequenced in a study of cytomegalovirus exposure and HLA in healthy donors. Amplification used 60 Vbeta primers and 13 Jbeta primers. TCRdb's copy holds only in-frame clones and misses some; the assay was immunoSEQ multiplex PCR. The sample includes 150,000 to 200,000 clones, around 79% of them seen just once. The sample was PBMCs. All receptors come from a woman in her 30s in good health and CMV-seropositive.

This clone was observed a single time. At one end the junction does not follow the germline gene, possibly because of a read error. This sequence joins TRBV4-1 and TRBJ2-7, with D uncertain. The CDR3 spans 15 residues. Germline CDR1 and CDR2: MGHRA and YSYEKL. The DNA for the CDR3 is TGCGCCAGCAGCCAAGAAACCGCTACTTCCTTCGAGCAGTACTTC. Amino acid sequence: CASSQETATSFEQYF.

The CDR3 DNA sequence: TGCAGTGCTAGGAAGGACAGGGCGAAGTTCTTC. Translated, it gives CSARKDRAKFF. V gene TRBV20-1 combines with J gene TRBJ2-1, with 8 bases identical to TRBD1. The germline gives CDR1 DFQATT, CDR2 SNEGSKA (reference sequence). The J segment lost 14 bases and the V segment lost 3 bases, leaving 6 bases of the junction unmatched. This CDR3 has 11 residues.

V and J are TRBV4-1 and TRBJ1-2; no firm D call. V lost 1 base to trimming and J lost 0 bases, with 15 bases between them. Germline loops: CDR1 MGHRA, CDR2 YSYEKL. The CDR3 spans 17 residues. CDR3 in DNA: TGCGCCAGCAGCCAAGGGGTCGGCGGGAAGACTAACTATGGCTACACCTTC. The encoded protein is CASSQGVGGKTNYGYTF.